The clone carrying this TCR beta chain showed up just a few times. What it binds is not known. TCR beta CDR3 regions were amplified from RNA. First-round RT-PCR targeting the TCR CDR3 was performed with the HTBI primer set. MiXCR, run by TCRdb on the multiplex PCR reads, gives a single entry per CDR3 protein. The sample carries more than 300,000 distinct CDR3 sequences, approximately 15% recorded once. This specimen comes from a study of T cells in Graves' hyperthyroidism and ophthalmopathy. General study points: The majority of expanded thyroid clonotypes above 0.001 also appeared in blood.

The clonotype comes from an older woman with Graves' hyperthyroidism. The material sequenced was blood.

The DNA of the CDR3 is TGTGCCAGCAGCTCAAGGGGCCAGTGGTCCTACAATGAGCAGTTCTTC. Translation gives CASSSRGQWSYNEQFF. V and J are TRBV9 and TRBJ2-1; maybe TRBD1 (5 bases). The CDR3 covers 16 residues. The germline V gene encodes CDR1 SGDLS and CDR2 YYNGEE. The ends were cut back, 4 bases at V and 1 base at J, with 15 bases in the middle.